The entry that follows covers one T cell receptor (beta chain) sequence. In its sample, this clone was seen once. Its antigen remains unidentified. Base-call qualities are not available, and no considerably larger clone is one nucleotide away. The data originate from a study of blood T cell repertoires in COVID-19 (dated by TCRdb to about 2020). About the study as a whole: Samples covering the acute and convalescent phases of COVID-19 were provided by collaborators in the United States, Italy and Spain. The prospective study material was composed of cDNA or gDNA derived from T cells, B-cell-depleted T cells, or PBMCs. The dataset comprised deeply sampled blood TCRbeta repertoires from subjects exposed to, actively infected with, or recovered from COVID-19. The repertoires were released in a freely available public database meant as a resource for research on the immune response to SARS-CoV-2. The samples were drawn from two sources: the first 160 participants of the ongoing ImmuneRACE study, and 1,000 to 1,500 subjects contributed by 6 global collaborators. Sample metadata almost always included a de-identified subject ID, COVID-19 status, age in years and sex. Where available, HLA class I and class II types were taken from metadata supplied by the sample provider and were not determined by assay-based typing.

CDR1 SGHTA and CDR2 FQGNSA are derived from the germline V gene. There are 15 amino acids in the CDR3, from cysteine to phenylalanine inclusive. This entry keeps only the CDR3 DNA: 45 bases, framed from base 1. V has 5 bases trimmed and J has 5 bases trimmed; junction bases matching no gene number 8. TCRbeta CDR3 regions were amplified from genomic DNA by means of the immunoSEQ Assay, a bias-controlled multiplex PCR. As for the authors' bioinformatics: The number of nucleated cells in each sample was estimated by amplification of reference gene primers within the assay. To quantify the absolute abundance of each unique TCRbeta CDR3 rearrangement, sequence reads were collapsed and filtered. For each sample, productive Simpson clonality was calculated as the square root of Simpson's diversity index across productive rearrangements. Not all clones reach the TCRdb copy of this immuneACCESS table, which keeps in-frame sequences only. Checked studies attribute under half of the gap to unresolved V genes and leave the rest unexplained. For V, J and clone size, that table is used; D and trimming come from the DNA. The sample records 300,000 to 400,000 clones, about 90% of which are singletons. The ten largest clones add up to under 3.5% of the sample.

Samples from volunteer blood donors who had recovered from COVID-19 were contributed by a second Seattle source. Each collaborating institution followed its own protocols to collect whole blood in K2EDTA tubes. Collaborator samples were shipped for TCRbeta analysis as frozen whole blood, isolated PBMCs, or DNA extracted from either sample type. The study at large found these results: The quantity of clinical and demographic metadata differed by source and by participant and was supplied without curation.

The clonotype originates from a woman aged 18-29 years who had recovered from COVID-19. The chain is assembled from TRBV7-2 and TRBJ2-1; 8 bases in the junction line up with TRBD2. The sequenced sample consisted of peripheral blood. This receptor carries the CDR3 CASSQSAGGHNEQFF. At the DNA level, the sequence is TGTGCCAGCAGCCAAAGTGCGGGAGGTCACAATGAGCAGTTCTTC.